The 30 T cell receptor beta chains in this list originate from one sample, sequenced in a study of cytomegalovirus exposure and HLA in healthy donors. Clones were read by immunoSEQ multiplex PCR, and TCRdb kept only the in-frame ones, dropping some. Among roughly 300,000 clones listed, about nine tenths were seen once. Source material: PBMCs. The receptors derive from a woman aged 18 to 35 in good health and CMV-seronegative.

V is TRBV18 and J is TRBJ2-7; TRBD2 agrees at 9 bases. This CDR3 spans 15 amino acids. CDR1 is KGHSH, CDR2 LQKENI, per germline. Unmatched junction bases numbered 7, after V lost 3 bases and J lost 4 bases. CDR3 bases: TGTGCCAGCTCACCGCGCGGGAGGGGCTTGTACGAGCAGTACTTC. As protein: CASSPRGRGLYEQYF.

The chain combines TRBV5-1 with TRBJ1-2; D not certain. V lost 4 bases, J lost 3 bases, and 10 bases lay in between. The germline V gene has CDR1 SGHRS and CDR2 YFSETQ. The CDR3 has 13 residues. Here the CDR3 reads CASSLTDYYGYTF. DNA of the CDR3: TGCGCCAGCAGCCTTACAGATTACTATGGCTACACCTTC. Using reference TRBV5-1 and TRBJ1-2 for the parts outside the CDR3, the full variable domain is KAGVTQTPRYLIKTRGQQVTLSCSPISGHRSVSWYQQTPGQGLQFLFEYFSETQRNKGNFPGRFSGRQFSNSRSEMNVSTLELGDSALYLCASSLTDYYGYTFGSGTRLTVV.

The chain is built from TRBV27 and TRBJ2-2, with 7 nucleotides matching TRBD1. The CDR3 length is 15 residues. Looked up from germline, CDR1 is MNHEY and CDR2 is SMNVEV (reference sequence). V was clipped by 6 bases and J by 3 bases; unmatched bases: 7. The CDR3 coding sequence is TGTGCCAGCAGCGGGGACAGATCTTACACCGGGGAGCTGTTTTTT. It is translated as CASSGDRSYTGELFF.

The chain couples TRBV19 to TRBJ1-5; 7 nucleotides line up with TRBD1. This CDR3 contains 15 residues. In germline, CDR1 is LNHDA, CDR2 SQIVND (reference sequence). J was trimmed by 7 bases and V by 1 base; bases with no gene match: 7. The CDR3 loop is CASSIGQGKGQPQHF. The CDR3 DNA reads as TGTGCCAGTAGTATAGGACAGGGAAAAGGGCAGCCCCAGCATTTT.

The gene calls are TRBV9 and TRBJ2-5; 7 nucleotides line up with TRBD2. Trimming cost V 3 bases and J 4 bases; bases outside gene matches: 9. Germline assignment: CDR1 SGDLS and CDR2 YYNGEE. The CDR3 consists of 15 residues. CDR3 in amino acids: CASSGRDYFVETQYF. The CDR3, as DNA: TGTGCCAGCAGCGGCCGGGACTACTTCGTAGAGACCCAGTACTTC. The whole variable domain, filled in from reference TRBV9 and TRBJ2-5, reads DSGVTQTPKHLITATGQRVTLRCSPRSGDLSVYWYQQSLDQGLQFLIQYYNGEERAKGNILERFSAQQFPDLHSELNLSSLELGDSALYFCASSGRDYFVETQYFGPGTRLLVL.

The gene calls are TRBV9 and TRBJ2-2; a weak D match, TRBD2 (5 bases). V was trimmed by 4 bases and J by 6 bases, leaving 19 bases between them. The CDR3 totals 16 residues. Per germline, CDR1 SGDLS and CDR2 YYNGEE. CDR3 nucleotides: TGTGCCAGCAGCCCCCAAGGGCCTAGCTTACCCGGGGAGCTGTTTTTT. Its translation: CASSPQGPSLPGELFF.

The rearrangement links TRBV27 to TRBJ2-3; possibly TRBD1 for D (7 bases). The CDR3 sequence is 17 residues long. V was shortened by 0 bases and J by 4 bases, with 17 bases between the two germline ends. Germline V CDR1 and CDR2: MNHEY, SMNVEV (reference sequence). This CDR3 is CASSLSAGGLGADTQYF. The DNA for the CDR3 is TGTGCCAGCAGTTTATCAGCAGGGGGACTTGGGGCAGATACGCAGTATTTT.

The chain recombines TRBV5-1 with TRBJ1-3; the match to TRBD1 covers 9 bases. Per the germline V gene, CDR1 is SGHRS and CDR2 is YFSETQ. The V segment lost 4 bases and the J segment 8 bases; nucleotides outside the gene matches: 4. The CDR3 totals 13 residues. The CDR3: CASSPGQGDTIYF. The CDR3 DNA reads TGCGCCAGCAGCCCGGGACAGGGAGACACCATATATTTT.

This clone has only a few counts. This chain joins TRBV27 and TRBJ2-2; no clear D. The V gene's germline CDR1 is MNHEY and CDR2 SMNVEV (reference sequence). The germline V and J ends were trimmed by 3 bases and 4 bases, with 6 bases remaining between them. The CDR3 is made up of 13 amino acids. The CDR3 DNA follows: TGTGCCAGCAGTTTTGCCAGCACCGGGGAGCTGTTTTTT. Protein product: CASSFASTGELFF.

The J gene is TRBJ2-2, the V gene TRBV5-6, with D possibly being TRBD2 (5 bases). The germline gives CDR1 SGHDT, CDR2 YYEEEE. The CDR3 contains 16 residues. V shed 0 bases and J shed 6 bases, with 15 bases lying between them. CDR3 DNA sequence: TGTGCCAGCAGCTTGGTGATCCGGGGAGTAGCCGGGGAGCTGTTTTTT. Translating it yields CASSLVIRGVAGELFF.

This chain links TRBV30 with TRBJ2-5; tentatively, D is TRBD2 (5 bases). Trimming removed 1 base at V and 4 bases at J, with 13 bases between. In germline, CDR1 is GTSNPN, CDR2 SVGIG (reference sequence). This CDR3 has 14 residues. Here the CDR3 reads CAWSDWSAGETQYF. The CDR3 nucleotides are TGTGCCTGGAGTGATTGGTCGGCGGGAGAGACCCAGTACTTC.

The table lists this clone with a count of one. The chain uses TRBV7-9 and TRBJ2-7; 10 positions match TRBD2. The V segment lost 5 bases and the J segment 7 bases; nucleotides outside the gene matches: 8. The CDR3 is 14 residues long. In germline, CDR1 is SEHNR, CDR2 FQNEAQ (reference sequence). The chain's CDR3 is CASSASGSIWEQYF. The CDR3 nucleotides are TGTGCCAGCAGCGCTAGCGGGAGCATTTGGGAGCAGTACTTC.

CDR3 nucleotide sequence: TGTGCCAGCAGTTTATACCCGACAGGGGGCTACTACGAGCAGTACTTC. Encoded protein: CASSLYPTGGYYEQYF. This chain uses TRBV28 with TRBJ2-7; 10 bases are a match to TRBD1. CDR1 MDHEN and CDR2 SYDVKM come from the germline V gene. The V and J ends lost 1 base and 3 bases, in that order; junction bases with no gene match: 6. There are 16 residues in the CDR3.

The gene calls are TRBV29-1 and TRBJ2-6; D is ambiguous. The CDR3 contains 12 residues. V shed 8 bases and J shed 3 bases, with 8 bases lying between them. Germline V gene data show CDR1 as SQVTM and CDR2 as ANQGSEA. CDR3 region: CSTRSGANVLTF. CDR3 nucleotide sequence: TGCAGCACCCGGAGTGGGGCCAACGTCCTGACTTTC.

The chain is built from TRBV10-3 and TRBJ1-1; the D is unclear. Trimming shortened V by 2 bases and J by 1 base, and 8 bases separated the two germline ends. The CDR3 sequence is 14 residues long. From germline, CDR1 is ENHRY and CDR2 SYGVKD. CDR3 loop: CAISEGLKNTEAFF. DNA of the CDR3: TGTGCCATCAGTGAGGGACTAAAGAACACTGAAGCTTTCTTT.

V usage is TRBV27 and J usage is TRBJ1-4, with TRBD1 matching over 7 bases. Germline CDR1 reads MNHEY; CDR2 reads SMNVEV (reference sequence). The CDR3 has 13 amino acids. The J segment lost 3 bases and the V segment lost 11 bases, leaving 6 bases of the junction unmatched. CDR3 coding DNA: TGTGCCGCTAAGGGGGCGGCTAATGAAAAACTGTTTTTT. Translation: CAAKGAANEKLFF.

The V gene is TRBV5-1, the J gene TRBJ1-1, with a possible D match to TRBD1 (5 bases). CDR3 length: 15 residues. Germline V gene data show CDR1 as SGHRS and CDR2 as YFSETQ. V gave up 4 bases and J gave up 4 bases, with 17 bases separating them. The CDR3 protein is CASSRGEAWGTEAFF. The CDR3 DNA reads as TGCGCCAGCAGCCGAGGGGAGGCTTGGGGCACTGAAGCTTTCTTT.

V and J are TRBV11-1 and TRBJ2-1; 9 nucleotides align to TRBD2. CDR1 is SGHAT, CDR2 FQDESV, per germline (reference sequence). With 4 bases clipped from V and 4 bases from J, the junction kept 5 bases outside the gene matches. The CDR3 length is 15 residues. CDR3 sequence (DNA): TGTGCCAGCAGCTCGACTAGCGGAGCATACAATGAGCAGTTCTTC. Translated: CASSSTSGAYNEQFF.

CDR3 amino acids: CASSFPAGGNTGELFF. The CDR3 nucleotides are TGTGCCAGCAGCTTCCCAGCGGGAGGCAACACCGGGGAGCTGTTTTTT. The gene calls are TRBV5-6 and TRBJ2-2, with 9 bases that match TRBD2. CDR3 length: 16 residues. V lost 2 bases, J lost 2 bases, and 4 bases stayed unmatched. The V gene's germline CDR1 is SGHDT and CDR2 YYEEEE.

The chain has TRBV15 and TRBJ2-1; D uncertain. Germline V gene sequence: CDR1 LNHNV, CDR2 YYDKDF (reference sequence). CDR3 length: 16 amino acids. V lost 3 bases and J lost 0, with 12 bases in between. The CDR3 loop reads CATSSSLWSSYNEQFF. For the CDR3, the DNA is TGTGCCACCAGCAGCTCTCTGTGGAGCTCCTACAATGAGCAGTTCTTC.

The chain employs TRBV4-3 and TRBJ2-1; possibly TRBD2 for D (6 bases). There are 16 residues in the CDR3. V lost 0 bases and J lost 3, with 12 bases in between. Per the germline V gene, CDR1 is LGHNA and CDR2 is YSLEER. The CDR3 loop is CASSQDHPGVYNEQFF. Written as DNA, the CDR3 is TGCGCCAGCAGCCAAGATCACCCGGGAGTCTACAATGAGCAGTTCTTC.

The rearrangement uses TRBV15 and TRBJ1-5; 10 positions agree with TRBD1. The CDR3 is 19 residues long. CDR1 is LNHNV and CDR2 is YYDKDF in the germline V gene (reference sequence). V was pared by 0 bases and J by 3 bases, with 11 bases of the junction left unmatched. CDR3 nucleotide sequence: TGTGCCACCAGCAGAGACGGGGACCCCGGGACAGGGGACAATCAGCCCCAGCATTTT. It yields the protein CATSRDGDPGTGDNQPQHF.

The chain couples TRBV9 to TRBJ1-1; D unresolved. Deletions cut 2 bases from V and 1 base from J, with 12 bases between. The germline V gene encodes CDR1 SGDLS and CDR2 YYNGEE. CDR3 size: 15 residues. The CDR3 DNA sequence: TGTGCCAGCAGCGTCACGGGGAACCAGAACACTGAAGCTTTCTTT. It codes for CASSVTGNQNTEAFF.

V is TRBV4-2 and J is TRBJ2-1; D is possibly TRBD2 (6 bases). In germline, CDR1 is LGHNA, CDR2 YNFKEQ. The CDR3 loop spans 15 amino acids. The V gene lost 3 bases and the J gene lost 7 bases, with 16 bases spanning the gap. The CDR3 bases are TGTGCCAGCAGCCAGGGGAGGTTAGGAGGGAATGAGCAGTTCTTC. Its translation is CASSQGRLGGNEQFF.

The chain links TRBV27 to TRBJ2-7; 7 bases match TRBD1. Germline V gene data show CDR1 as MNHEY and CDR2 as SMNVEV (reference sequence). V shed 2 bases and J 2 bases; nucleotides not matched to a gene: 9. The CDR3 length is 16 residues. The CDR3 spells CASSLLAGTVAYEQYF. For the CDR3, the DNA is TGTGCCAGCAGTTTACTCGCAGGGACAGTAGCCTACGAGCAGTACTTC.

The table lists this clone with a few counts. CDR3 in DNA: TGTGCCAGCACTATCTACAATGAGCAGTTCTTC. Translating it yields CASTIYNEQFF. The chain carries TRBV2 and TRBJ2-1, with no clear D. The V end lost 7 bases, the J end lost 3 bases, and 4 bases lay between the germline ends. This CDR3 comprises 11 residues. CDR1 and CDR2 from the germline V gene are SNHLY and FYNNEI.

V and J are TRBV15 and TRBJ2-2, with 7 bases fitting TRBD2. CDR3 length: 16 amino acids. The J segment lost 1 base and the V segment lost 4 bases, leaving 6 bases of the junction unmatched. The germline V gene has CDR1 LNHNV and CDR2 YYDKDF (reference sequence). The CDR3 region has the DNA TGTGCCACCAGCAAAACCGGGACTATGAACACCGGGGAGCTGTTTTTT. This encodes CATSKTGTMNTGELFF.

V gene TRBV5-1 combines with J gene TRBJ2-1; 11 bases are shared with TRBD2. Trimming removed 1 base from V and 7 bases from J; junction bases left unmatched: 1. Germline CDR1 reads SGHRS; CDR2 reads YFSETQ. The CDR3 is 14 residues long. In nucleotides, the CDR3 is TGCGCCAGCAGCTTGTCTAGCGGGAGGAATGAGCAGTTCTTC. It encodes CASSLSSGRNEQFF.

The CDR3 sequence is CASSPRGPGELFF. CDR3 nucleotide sequence: TGTGCCAGCAGCCCAAGAGGCCCCGGGGAGCTGTTTTTT. The chain links TRBV7-2 to TRBJ2-2; no firm D call. Trimming pared 5 bases from V and 6 bases from J, leaving 10 bases between. The germline V gene has CDR1 SGHTA and CDR2 FQGNSA. The CDR3 is 13 residues long.

This chain links TRBV11-3 with TRBJ2-7; 7 bases map to TRBD2. The CDR3 runs 14 residues. The junction had 5 bases not matched to a gene; V was cut back by 1 base and J by 5 bases. Germline V gene lookup returns CDR1 SGHNT and CDR2 YENEEA. CDR3 in DNA: TGTGCCAGCAGCTTAGGGGGAGGGCCCCACGAGCAGTACTTC. Residues: CASSLGGGPHEQYF.